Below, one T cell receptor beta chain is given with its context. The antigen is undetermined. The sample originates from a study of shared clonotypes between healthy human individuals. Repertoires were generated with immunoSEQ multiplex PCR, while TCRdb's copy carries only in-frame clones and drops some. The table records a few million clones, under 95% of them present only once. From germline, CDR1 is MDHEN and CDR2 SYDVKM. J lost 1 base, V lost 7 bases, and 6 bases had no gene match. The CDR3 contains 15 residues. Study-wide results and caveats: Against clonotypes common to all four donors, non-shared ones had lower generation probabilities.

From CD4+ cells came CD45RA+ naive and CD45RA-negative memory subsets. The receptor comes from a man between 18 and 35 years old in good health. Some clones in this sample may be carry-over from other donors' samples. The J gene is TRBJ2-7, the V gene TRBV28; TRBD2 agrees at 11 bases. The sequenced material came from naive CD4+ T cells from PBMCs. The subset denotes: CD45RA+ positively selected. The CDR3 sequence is CASTLGTSGSYEQYF. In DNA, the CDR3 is TGTGCCAGCACCCTCGGGACTAGCGGTTCCTACGAGCAGTACTTC.